What follows is one T cell receptor (beta chain) and its context. These data come from a study of blood T cell repertoires in COVID-19. Study information: Some COVID-19 samples were acute and others convalescent; all came from the United States, Italy and Spain. T cells, B-cell-depleted T cells, or PBMCs supplied cDNA or gDNA.

Enrolment of Seattle patients took place during active infection, and they were followed longitudinally. V lost 6 bases and J 2 bases, leaving 6 bases between the germline ends. The CDR3 is made up of 12 amino acids. Germline loops: CDR1 MNHEY, CDR2 SMNVEV (reference sequence). The protocol was immunoSEQ multiplex PCR, while the TCRdb copy is restricted to in-frame clones and leaves out a portion. The top ten clones hold around 11% of a sample with 250,000 to 350,000 clones, roughly 90% of them seen once. The specimen was peripheral blood. The chain recombines TRBV27 with TRBJ2-3, with D unclear. The TCR sequence derives from a woman in her thirties with COVID-19, enrolled during active disease. The CDR3 DNA sequence: TGTGCCAGCAGACAGTACACAGATACGCAGTATTTT. This gives the protein CASRQYTDTQYF.